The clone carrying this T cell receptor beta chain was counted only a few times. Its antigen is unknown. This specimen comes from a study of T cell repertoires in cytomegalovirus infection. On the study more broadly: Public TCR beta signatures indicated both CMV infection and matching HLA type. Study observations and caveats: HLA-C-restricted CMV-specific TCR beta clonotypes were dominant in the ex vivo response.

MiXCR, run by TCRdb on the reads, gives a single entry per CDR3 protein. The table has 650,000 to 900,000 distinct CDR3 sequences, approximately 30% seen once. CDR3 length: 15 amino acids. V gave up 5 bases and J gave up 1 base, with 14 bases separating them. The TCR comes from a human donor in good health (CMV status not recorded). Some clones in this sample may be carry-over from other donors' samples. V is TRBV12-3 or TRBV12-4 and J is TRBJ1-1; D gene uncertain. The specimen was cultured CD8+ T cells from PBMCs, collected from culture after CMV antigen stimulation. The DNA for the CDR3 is TGTGCCAGCAGTCTCACGCCAGGTGGGAACACTGAAGCTTTCTTT. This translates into CASSLTPGGNTEAFF.